The next 18 T cell receptor beta chains were all read from a single sample in a study of T cell responses to AZD1222 COVID-19 vaccine. Profiling relied on immunoSEQ multiplex PCR, and the TCRdb table lists in-frame clones only, not all of them. This sample has around 200,000 clones, with approximately 94% found just once. The sequencing here drew on peripheral blood, taken 28 days after the second AZD1222 dose. The origin of the receptors is an adult who received the AZD1222 COVID-19 vaccine.

J is TRBJ1-3 and V is TRBV5-4; D is ambiguous. The CDR3 is made up of 16 amino acids. Trimming stripped 1 base from V and 0 bases from J, with 11 bases between. Germline-derived CDR1 and CDR2 are SGHNT and YYREEE (reference sequence). The CDR3 spells CASSLSGPISGNTIYF. In DNA form, the CDR3 reads TGTGCCAGCAGCTTGAGCGGGCCCATCTCTGGAAACACCATATATTTT.

This chain uses TRBV9 with TRBJ1-3; D not certain. V lost 4 bases and J lost 2, with 16 bases in between. The CDR3 totals 16 residues. CDR1 is SGDLS, CDR2 YYNGEE, per germline. This CDR3 is CASSPRLDGAGNTIYF. The CDR3 DNA sequence: TGTGCCAGCAGCCCCCGCCTAGATGGGGCTGGAAACACCATATATTTT.

The rearrangement links TRBV6-6 to TRBJ1-4, with 8 bases matching TRBD1. V dropped 6 bases and J dropped 8; count of bases not matched to a gene: 8. Germline V gives CDR1 MNHNY, CDR2 SVGAGI (reference sequence). CDR3 size: 14 residues. As DNA, the CDR3 is TGTGCCAGCAGGTCTGGGACAGGAGGGGAAAAACTGTTTTTT. It specifies CASRSGTGGEKLFF.

This chain connects TRBV6-6 to TRBJ1-2; 8 bases line up with TRBD1. Trimming removed 6 bases from V and 2 bases from J; junction bases left unmatched: 8. Germline CDR1 and CDR2: MNHNY and SVGAGI (reference sequence). This CDR3 has 15 amino acids. Here the CDR3 DNA reads TGTGCCAGCAGCTTACGGACAGGGAGCAACTATGGCTACACCTTC. Translating gives CASSLRTGSNYGYTF.

The rearrangement joins TRBV7-6 to TRBJ2-1; D is uncertain. The V end lost 8 bases, the J end lost 10 bases, and 9 bases lay between the germline ends. CDR1 is SGHVS and CDR2 is FNYEAQ in the germline V gene. The CDR3 has 10 residues. The CDR3 reads CASGVGEQFF. The CDR3 bases are TGTGCCAGCGGTGTAGGGGAGCAGTTCTTC.

The chain is built from TRBV5-1 and TRBJ2-3; TRBD1 agrees at 8 bases. There are 15 residues in the CDR3. The V segment lost 4 bases and the J segment 5 bases; nucleotides outside the gene matches: 9. Germline CDR1 and CDR2: SGHRS and YFSETQ. The chain's CDR3 is CASSQQGGGGDTQYF. CDR3 nucleotide sequence: TGCGCCAGCAGCCAACAGGGGGGAGGAGGAGATACGCAGTATTTT.

The CDR3 is CASSLELAGVETQYF. CDR3 in DNA: TGTGCCAGCAGCTTAGAACTAGCGGGAGTAGAGACCCAGTACTTC. V and J are TRBV7-9 and TRBJ2-5; TRBD2 aligns across 11 bases. With 1 base clipped from V and 4 bases from J, the junction kept 2 bases outside the gene matches. CDR1 is SEHNR and CDR2 is FQNEAQ in the germline V gene (reference sequence). There are 15 residues in the CDR3.

This clone was observed a handful of times. This chain links TRBV4-3 with TRBJ1-6; TRBD1 agrees at 9 bases. Germline CDR1 is LGHNA and CDR2 is YSLEER. V shed 0 bases and J 7 bases; nucleotides not matched to a gene: 16. CDR3 length: 20 residues. The CDR3 spells CASSQEVPQERTGENSPLHF. CDR3 sequence (DNA): TGCGCCAGCAGCCAAGAGGTCCCACAGGAGCGGACAGGGGAAAATTCACCCCTCCACTTT.

The chain recombines TRBV30 with TRBJ1-2; the D is unclear. This CDR3 is 12 amino acids long. Trimming took off 3 bases at V and 7 bases at J, with 12 bases between the two ends. Germline V gene data show CDR1 as GTSNPN and CDR2 as SVGIG (reference sequence). CDR3 loop: CAWSIDGSGYTF. The DNA for the CDR3 is TGTGCCTGGAGCATAGACGGCAGTGGCTACACCTTC.

This chain joins TRBV9 and TRBJ1-1, with D unclear. The CDR3 loop spans 14 amino acids. Between the trimmed V and J ends, which lost 4 bases and 0 bases, there was a span of 10 bases. CDR1 and CDR2 (germline): SGDLS, YYNGEE. DNA for the CDR3: TGTGCCAGCAGCCCCCACCTGGTGAACACTGAAGCTTTCTTT. Its translation: CASSPHLVNTEAFF.

The rearrangement uses TRBV4-1 and TRBJ2-1; 9 bases map to TRBD2. Trimming took 1 base from V and 3 from J; bases not matched to a gene: 13. The CDR3 length is 19 residues. Germline values: CDR1 MGHRA, CDR2 YSYEKL. CDR3 nucleotides: TGCGCCAGCAGCCAAGGCGGGGCTAGCGGGGCCATGGGCTACAATGAGCAGTTCTTC. Translated: CASSQGGASGAMGYNEQFF.

This clone was seen a single time. The rearrangement joins TRBV5-4 to TRBJ1-2; 10 nucleotides line up with TRBD1. Per the germline V gene, CDR1 is SGHNT and CDR2 is YYREEE (reference sequence). The V and J ends lost 2 bases and 8 bases, in that order; junction bases with no gene match: 6. The CDR3 spans 14 residues. CDR3 nucleotides: TGTGCCAGCAGCTTCGGGACAGGGGCGCCAGGCTACACCTTC. It translates to CASSFGTGAPGYTF.

The rearrangement uses TRBV7-2 and TRBJ1-4; D is unclear. The V and J ends lost 0 bases and 7 bases respectively, with 21 bases between them. Germline assignment: CDR1 SGHTA and CDR2 FQGNSA. This CDR3 region has 18 residues. CDR3 DNA: TGTGCCAGCAGCTTAGCAACTTTAAATTCTCGAAGGGTTGAAAAACTGTTTTTT. It is translated as CASSLATLNSRRVEKLFF.

The rearrangement links TRBV6-5 to TRBJ2-3; TRBD2 aligns across 8 bases. V shed 6 bases and J 0 bases; nucleotides not matched to a gene: 5. This CDR3 comprises 15 residues. Germline V lookup: CDR1 MNHEY, CDR2 SVGAGI. The CDR3 DNA sequence: TGTGCCAGCAGCCGCGGGGGGCCTAGCACAGATACGCAGTATTTT. This gives the protein CASSRGGPSTDTQYF.

CDR3 in DNA: TGTGCCAGCAGCAAAGCTCGATCAGGGGATCCTCCAAGCAATCAGCCCCAGCATTTT. It yields the protein CASSKARSGDPPSNQPQHF. This chain links TRBV21-1 with TRBJ1-5; TRBD1, the table's D call, was not compared with the DNA. TRBV21-1 is listed as a pseudogene. The CDR3 consists of 19 residues.

The rearrangement uses TRBV13 and TRBJ2-7, with unresolved D. The CDR3 is made up of 13 amino acids. Germline values: CDR1 PRHDT, CDR2 FYEKMQ (reference sequence). Trimming took off 0 bases at V and 0 bases at J, with 3 bases between the two ends. The CDR3 DNA follows: TGTGCCAGCAGCTTAGGAAGCTCCTACGAGCAGTACTTC. It yields the protein CASSLGSSYEQYF.

The chain uses TRBV27 and TRBJ1-6, with a possible D match to TRBD1 (5 bases). The CDR3 contains 18 residues. V lost 0 bases, J lost 3 bases, and 15 bases lay in between. Germline V gene sequence: CDR1 MNHEY, CDR2 SMNVEV (reference sequence). The CDR3 DNA reads TGTGCCAGCAGTTTATCGATATTACCAGGGAGCTATAATTCACCCCTCCACTTT. Translating it yields CASSLSILPGSYNSPLHF.

This sequence joins TRBV7-2 and TRBJ1-2; no clear D gene. Trimming took off 7 bases at V and 6 bases at J, with 18 bases between the two ends. The germline V gene encodes CDR1 SGHTA and CDR2 FQGNSA. There are 14 residues in the CDR3. The CDR3 DNA reads as TGTGCCAGCAACCCCAATTCCGCGTTTGATGGCTACACCTTC. Residues: CASNPNSAFDGYTF.